The 24 T cell receptor beta chains given below trace back to one sample, sequenced in a study of shared clonotypes between healthy human individuals. The method was immunoSEQ multiplex PCR; TCRdb's version includes in-frame clones alone and lacks a portion of them. The sample yields 600,000 to 750,000 clones, less than 95% seen once. Material: memory CD8+ T cells from PBMCs. Indicated subset: CD45RO+ cells pooled with CCR7-negative TemRA cells. All receptors come from a man between 18 and 35 years old in good health. Some clones in this sample may be carry-over from other donors' samples.

The CDR3 loop reads CASTMGAVLGYFGTEAFF. The CDR3 nucleotides are TGTGCCAGCACCATGGGAGCAGTTTTAGGGTACTTCGGAACTGAAGCTTTCTTT. The chain has TRBV28 and TRBJ1-1, with D uncertain. The CDR3 totals 18 residues. V was cut by 7 bases and J by 5 bases, with 29 bases left in between. Germline V gives CDR1 MDHEN, CDR2 SYDVKM.

For this clone: This sample also contains other DNA sequences that code for the same CDR3. The V call is TRBV5-1, the J call TRBJ2-7; 7 bases match TRBD1. V lost 2 bases, J lost 3 bases, and 5 bases stayed unmatched. This CDR3 is built from 14 residues. Germline CDR1 and CDR2: SGHRS and YFSETQ. CDR3 sequence: CASSLGGAGYEQYF. For the CDR3, the DNA is TGCGCCAGCAGCTTAGGGGGCGCCGGCTACGAGCAGTACTTC.

This CDR3 is CASSQDLRSTEAFF. The CDR3 DNA sequence: TGCGCCAGCAGCCAAGATCTTAGGTCCACTGAAGCTTTCTTT. V usage is TRBV4-1 and J usage is TRBJ1-1; no clear D. Germline V gene lookup returns CDR1 MGHRA and CDR2 YSYEKL. The V gene lost 0 bases and the J gene lost 4 bases, with 9 bases spanning the gap. CDR3 length: 14 residues.

This CDR3 is CASSLGAGPHSGNTIYF. The CDR3 region has the DNA TGTGCCAGCAGTTTAGGTGCAGGGCCTCACTCTGGAAACACCATATATTTT. The genes are TRBV27 and TRBJ1-3; tentative D call: TRBD1 (5 bases). V lost 2 bases to trimming and J lost 0 bases, with 14 bases between them. This CDR3 comprises 17 residues. Germline V gene lookup returns CDR1 MNHEY and CDR2 SMNVEV (reference sequence).

The chain uses TRBV20-1 and TRBJ2-7; D unclear. Germline CDR1 and CDR2: DFQATT and SNEGSKA (reference sequence). Trimming took 7 bases from V and 4 from J, leaving 11 bases between them. This CDR3 spans 11 amino acids. The chain's CDR3 is CSGVETYEQYF. The CDR3 bases are TGCAGTGGAGTGGAAACTTACGAGCAGTACTTC.

For this clone: At one end the junction does not follow the germline gene, possibly because of a read error. The chain recombines TRBV10-3 with TRBJ2-7; TRBD2 agrees at 14 bases. This CDR3 comprises 16 residues. Germline loops: CDR1 ENHRY, CDR2 SYGVKD. CDR3 region: CASSSRTSGRPGEQYF. CDR3 DNA sequence: TGTGCCAGCAGTTCCAGGACTAGCGGGAGGCCCGGGGAGCAGTACTTC.

The chain has TRBV6-5 and TRBJ2-7; D possibly corresponds to TRBD2 (6 bases). Trimming cost V 3 bases and J 2 bases, with 11 bases left between them. Germline V gene data show CDR1 as MNHEY and CDR2 as SVGAGI. The CDR3 covers 14 residues. The CDR3 nucleotides read TGTGCCAGCAGTTATGGGAGGAGAGCCTACGAGCAGTACTTC. Protein product: CASSYGRRAYEQYF.

The table lists this clone with a count of one. The gene calls are TRBV19 and TRBJ2-7; D is perhaps TRBD2 (6 bases). Germline V gene lookup returns CDR1 LNHDA and CDR2 SQIVND (reference sequence). The CDR3 has 15 residues. V was cut by 5 bases and J by 0 bases, with 14 bases left in between. Here the CDR3 DNA reads TGTGCCAGTAGTGCCGGGACTGGAAACTCCTACGAGCAGTACTTC. Amino acids: CASSAGTGNSYEQYF.

The V call is TRBV4-3, the J call TRBJ2-3; D might be TRBD2 (5 bases). The CDR3 totals 17 residues. V was pared by 6 bases and J by 2 bases, with 21 bases between. Germline V CDR1 and CDR2: LGHNA, YSLEER. The CDR3 reads CASSQDLSAPHTDTQYF. Here the CDR3 DNA reads TGCGCCAGCAGTCAGGACCTTAGCGCTCCGCACACAGATACGCAGTATTTT.

About this clone itself: A much larger clone differs from this one at a single base, so this may be a read error. The chain carries TRBV7-9 and TRBJ2-1, with 7 bases fitting TRBD2. Germline V gives CDR1 SEHNR, CDR2 FQNEAQ (reference sequence). V lost 2 bases to trimming and J lost 8 bases; unmatched junction nucleotides: 12. The CDR3 runs 16 residues. The CDR3: CASSLLAGVSGDEQFF. In DNA, the CDR3 is TGTGCCAGCAGCTTACTGGCGGGAGTGTCTGGCGATGAGCAGTTCTTC. The complete variable domain, with remaining parts taken from reference TRBV7-9 and TRBJ2-1, reads DTGVSQNPRHKITKRGQNVTFRCDPISEHNRLYWYRQTLGQGPEFLTYFQNEAQLEKSRLLSDRFSAERPKGSFSTLEIQRTEQGDSAMYLCASSLLAGVSGDEQFFGPGTRLTVL.

This rearrangement joins TRBV28 to TRBJ2-7; tentatively, D is TRBD2 (6 bases). The V end was cut by 5 bases, the J end by 3 bases, with 17 bases between. The CDR3 spans 15 residues. CDR1 is MDHEN, CDR2 SYDVKM, per germline. CDR3 amino acids: CASSGRRDFDYEQYF. In DNA form, the CDR3 reads TGTGCCAGCAGTGGCCGGCGGGACTTCGACTACGAGCAGTACTTC.

This rearrangement joins TRBV28 to TRBJ2-2, with D perhaps matching TRBD2 (5 bases). Trimming took off 4 bases at V and 7 bases at J, with 31 bases between the two ends. Germline loops: CDR1 MDHEN, CDR2 SYDVKM. This CDR3 has 20 amino acids. Here the CDR3 DNA reads TGTGCCAGCAGTTCGAGGGTTGACTCGACCTTCTCATTCCTCGGCGGGGAGCTGTTTTTT. It codes for CASSSRVDSTFSFLGGELFF.

The rearrangement links TRBV5-1 to TRBJ2-1, with no clear D. This CDR3 is built from 17 residues. Between the trimmed V and J ends, which lost 1 base and 0 bases, there was a span of 14 bases. Germline V gene lookup returns CDR1 SGHRS and CDR2 YFSETQ. The CDR3: CASSLFSGSSSYNEQFF. The CDR3 DNA follows: TGCGCCAGCAGCTTGTTTTCAGGCAGCAGCTCCTACAATGAGCAGTTCTTC.

The V gene is TRBV7-2, the J gene TRBJ2-2; possibly TRBD1 for D (5 bases). V was trimmed by 1 base and J by 5 bases, leaving 11 bases between them. The CDR3 covers 15 residues. Per germline, CDR1 SGHTA and CDR2 FQGNSA. CDR3 sequence: CASSLGPPGTGELFF. CDR3 sequence (DNA): TGTGCCAGCAGCTTAGGTCCGCCAGGGACCGGGGAGCTGTTTTTT.

The chain combines TRBV5-1 with TRBJ2-3, with 10 bases matching TRBD2. The V and J ends lost 0 bases and 2 bases, in that order; junction bases with no gene match: 3. The CDR3 extends over 16 amino acids. The germline V gene has CDR1 SGHRS and CDR2 YFSETQ. CDR3 coding DNA: TGCGCCAGCAGCTTGGGAGCGGGAGGGATCACAGATACGCAGTATTTT. Amino acids: CASSLGAGGITDTQYF.

The chain couples TRBV18 to TRBJ1-5, with D maybe TRBD1 (6 bases). V was shortened by 4 bases and J by 7 bases, with 17 bases between the two germline ends. This CDR3 contains 15 residues. Germline assignment: CDR1 KGHSH and CDR2 LQKENI. The CDR3: CASSLEQGGLQPQHF. Written as DNA, the CDR3 is TGTGCCAGCTCACTGGAACAGGGAGGGTTGCAGCCCCAGCATTTT. The variable domain in full, completed from reference TRBV18 and TRBJ1-5, reads NAGVMQNPRHLVRRRGQEARLRCSPMKGHSHVYWYRQLPEEGLKFMVYLQKENIIDESGMPKERFSAEFPKEGPSILRIQQVVRGDSAAYFCASSLEQGGLQPQHFGDGTRLSIL.

The chain links TRBV28 to TRBJ1-2; D is perhaps TRBD1 (6 bases). Between the trimmed V and J ends, which lost 4 bases and 8 bases, there was a span of 17 bases. The CDR3 covers 14 residues. Germline assignment: CDR1 MDHEN and CDR2 SYDVKM. The CDR3 loop is CASSSAGARHGYTF. In nucleotides, the CDR3 is TGTGCCAGCAGTTCAGCAGGGGCGCGACACGGCTACACCTTC.

This clone is a singleton in its sample. This chain links TRBV4-3 with TRBJ2-7, with 10 bases lining up with TRBD1. The V gene's germline CDR1 is LGHNA and CDR2 YSLEER. The CDR3 consists of 15 residues. V dropped 0 bases and J dropped 7; count of bases not matched to a gene: 6. In nucleotides, the CDR3 is TGCGCCAGCAGCCAAGATCGACAGGGGGCTTGGGAGCAGTACTTC. It is translated as CASSQDRQGAWEQYF.

The rearrangement links TRBV5-4 to TRBJ2-7, with TRBD1 matching over 7 bases. CDR3 size: 13 residues. Germline V gene data show CDR1 as SGHNT and CDR2 as YYREEE (reference sequence). V lost 4 bases to trimming and J lost 3 bases; unmatched junction nucleotides: 4. The CDR3 sequence is CASSHRDSYEQYF. CDR3 nucleotides: TGTGCCAGCAGCCACCGGGACAGCTACGAGCAGTACTTC. Looking up the rest from reference TRBV5-4 and TRBJ2-7 gives the full variable domain: ETGVTQSPTHLIKTRGQQVTLRCSSQSGHNTVSWYQQALGQGPQFIFQYYREEENGRGNFPPRFSGLQFPNYSSELNVNALELDDSALYLCASSHRDSYEQYFGPGTRLTVT.

The genes are TRBV15 and TRBJ2-1; tentative D call: TRBD2 (6 bases). This CDR3 region has 16 residues. Germline-derived CDR1 and CDR2 are LNHNV and YYDKDF (reference sequence). V lost 0 bases and J 2 bases, leaving 11 bases between the germline ends. DNA of the CDR3: TGTGCCACCAGCAGAGATCTACGGGAGCCCTACAATGAGCAGTTCTTC. Translated: CATSRDLREPYNEQFF.

This chain joins TRBV7-9 and TRBJ1-6; D is undetermined. Germline V gives CDR1 SEHNR, CDR2 FQNEAQ (reference sequence). Trimming cost V 4 bases and J 14 bases, with 18 bases left between them. The CDR3 sequence is 14 residues long. In DNA, the CDR3 is TGTGCCAGCAGCTCGCCCAGGCCCCAGGTTACCCTCCACTTT. Encoded protein: CASSSPRPQVTLHF.

The chain recombines TRBV7-2 with TRBJ2-7; 8 nucleotides align to TRBD2. J lost 0 bases, V lost 2 bases, and 3 bases had no gene match. This CDR3 contains 15 residues. From germline, CDR1 is SGHTA and CDR2 FQGNSA. This CDR3 is CASSLFSGVSYEQYF. The CDR3 nucleotides are TGTGCCAGCAGCTTATTTAGCGGGGTCTCCTACGAGCAGTACTTC.

The chain uses TRBV7-8 and TRBJ2-5; D is unresolved. CDR1 is SGHVS and CDR2 is FQNEAQ in the germline V gene. The V end was cut by 5 bases, the J end by 2 bases, with 15 bases between. CDR3 length: 15 residues. The CDR3 spells CASSLPRALQETQYF. CDR3 nucleotides: TGTGCCAGCAGCCTCCCCCGGGCACTACAAGAGACCCAGTACTTC.

The rearrangement joins TRBV4-3 to TRBJ2-7; a possible D gene is TRBD2 (7 bases). V gave up 1 base and J gave up 2 bases, with 12 bases separating them. CDR1 is LGHNA, CDR2 YSLEER, per germline. The CDR3 runs to 15 residues. CDR3 in amino acids: CASSQGGGSAYEQYF. CDR3 in DNA: TGCGCCAGCAGCCAAGGCGGGGGCTCAGCCTACGAGCAGTACTTC.